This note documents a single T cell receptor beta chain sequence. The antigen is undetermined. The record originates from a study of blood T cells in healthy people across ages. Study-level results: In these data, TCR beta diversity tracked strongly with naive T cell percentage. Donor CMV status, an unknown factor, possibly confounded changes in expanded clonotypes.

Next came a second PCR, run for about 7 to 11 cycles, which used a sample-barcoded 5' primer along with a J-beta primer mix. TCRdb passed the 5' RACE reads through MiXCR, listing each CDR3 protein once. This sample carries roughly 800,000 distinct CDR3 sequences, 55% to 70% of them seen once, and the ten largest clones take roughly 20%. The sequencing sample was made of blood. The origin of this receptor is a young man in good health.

The CDR3 DNA follows: TGTGCCAGCAGCGTGGCGGGGGGGCACAATGAGCAGTTCTTC. Its protein is CASSVAGGHNEQFF. V usage is TRBV9 and J usage is TRBJ2-1, with 9 positions matching TRBD2. V shed 2 bases and J 5 bases; nucleotides not matched to a gene: 2. The germline gives CDR1 SGDLS, CDR2 YYNGEE. This CDR3 contains 14 residues.